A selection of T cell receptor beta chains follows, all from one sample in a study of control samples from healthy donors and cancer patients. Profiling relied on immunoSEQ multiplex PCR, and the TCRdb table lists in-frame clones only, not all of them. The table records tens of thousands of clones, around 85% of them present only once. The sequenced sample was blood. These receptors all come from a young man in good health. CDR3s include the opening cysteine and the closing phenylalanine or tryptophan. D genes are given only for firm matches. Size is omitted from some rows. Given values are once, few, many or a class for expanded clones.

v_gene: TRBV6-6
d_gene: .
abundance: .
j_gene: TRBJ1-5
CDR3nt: TGTGCCAGCAGTTCGACATCTTTGCAGCCCCAGCATTTT
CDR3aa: CASSSTSLQPQHF

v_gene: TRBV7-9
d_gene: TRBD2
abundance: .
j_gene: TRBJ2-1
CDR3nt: TGTGCCAGCATCCATCGGGGGGGCGCCTACAATGAGCAGTTCTTC
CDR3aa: CASIHRGGAYNEQFF

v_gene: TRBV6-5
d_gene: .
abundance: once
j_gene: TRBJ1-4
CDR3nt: TGTGCCAGCACCCTCGAGCTAGAGGAAAAACTGTTTTTT
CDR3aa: CASTLELEEKLFF

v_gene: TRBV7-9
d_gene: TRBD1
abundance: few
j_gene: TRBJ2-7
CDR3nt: TGTGCCAGCACCGGACAGGGGGTACTTAACGAGCAGTACTTC
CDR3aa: CASTGQGVLNEQYF

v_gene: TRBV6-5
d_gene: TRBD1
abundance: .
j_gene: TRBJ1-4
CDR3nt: TGTGCCAGCAGTCCATCGACAGGGGCAAATGAAAAACTGTTTTTT
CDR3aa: CASSPSTGANEKLFF

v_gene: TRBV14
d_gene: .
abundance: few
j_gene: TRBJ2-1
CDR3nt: TGTGCCAGCAGCCAAGATTATCTAGCGACCCTTAAGAGCTACAATGAGCAGTTCTTC
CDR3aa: CASSQDYLATLKSYNEQFF

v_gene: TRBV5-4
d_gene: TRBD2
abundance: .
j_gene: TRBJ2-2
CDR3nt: TGTGCCAGCAGCTTGTCGGGACTAGCGGATCACGGCGGGGAGCTGTTTTTT
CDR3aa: CASSLSGLADHGGELFF

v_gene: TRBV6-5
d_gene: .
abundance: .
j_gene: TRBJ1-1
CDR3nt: TGTGCCAGCAGTTTGTGGGGCAGACAGAACACTGAAGCTTTCTTT
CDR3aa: CASSLWGRQNTEAFF

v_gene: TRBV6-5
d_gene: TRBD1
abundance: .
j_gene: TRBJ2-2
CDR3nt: TGTGCCAGCAGGCGGACAGGGCCGAACACCGGGGAGCTGTTTTTT
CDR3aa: CASRRTGPNTGELFF

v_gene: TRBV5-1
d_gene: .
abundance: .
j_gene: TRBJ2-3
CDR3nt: TGCGCCAGCAGCTTGGGGTCCGGGGAAGATACGCAGTATTTT
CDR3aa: CASSLGSGEDTQYF

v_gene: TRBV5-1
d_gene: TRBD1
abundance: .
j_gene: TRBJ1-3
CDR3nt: TGCGCCAGCAGCTCCGGGACAGCGTTCTCTGGAAACACCATATATTTT
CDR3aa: CASSSGTAFSGNTIYF

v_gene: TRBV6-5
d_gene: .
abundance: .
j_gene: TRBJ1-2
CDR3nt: TGTGCCACCCTGCGGGGCCCCGGGGGCTATGGCTACACCTTC
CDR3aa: CATLRGPGGYGYTF

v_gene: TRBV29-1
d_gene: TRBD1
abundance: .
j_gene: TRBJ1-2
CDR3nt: TGCAGCGTTCCAGACCAGGGACAGGGATCGAACTATGGCTACACCTTC
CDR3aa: CSVPDQGQGSNYGYTF

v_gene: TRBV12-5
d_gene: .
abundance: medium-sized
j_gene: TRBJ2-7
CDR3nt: TGTGCTAGTGGTTTTTCCTACGAGCAGTACTTC
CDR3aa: CASGFSYEQYF

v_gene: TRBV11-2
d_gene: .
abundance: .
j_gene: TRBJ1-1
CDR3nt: TGTGCCAGCAGCTTAGGATCACGGTTGAACACTGAAGCTTTCTTT
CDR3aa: CASSLGSRLNTEAFF

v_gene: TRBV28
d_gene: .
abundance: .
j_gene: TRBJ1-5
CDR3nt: TGTGCCGGGTGGCCGCCCCAGCATTTT
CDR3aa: CAGWPPQHF